This TCR beta chain was captured in a study of blood T cells in healthy people across ages. Trimming took 4 bases from V and 0 from J; bases not matched to a gene: 4. The CDR3 is 16 amino acids. CDR1 SEHNR and CDR2 FQNEAQ come from the germline V gene (reference sequence). A J-beta primer mix and a sample-barcoded 5' primer were used in a second PCR of roughly 7 to 12 cycles. Via MiXCR, TCRdb re-called the 5' RACE reads, giving one row per CDR3 protein. Of approximately 940,000 distinct CDR3 sequences in the sample, roughly 48% are singletons; the top ten hold roughly 13%. In the case of this clonotype: Its antigen remains unknown.

Overall study results and limits: As naive T cell percentage varied, TCR beta diversity correlated strongly with it.

Sequenced sample: blood. The chain has TRBV7-9 and TRBJ1-4; 8 bases match TRBD1. The clonotype was recovered from a man aged 30 to 39 in good health. The DNA of the CDR3 is TGTGCCAGCAGCTCGACAGGGGCCCCAACTAATGAAAAACTGTTTTTT. It yields the protein CASSSTGAPTNEKLFF.